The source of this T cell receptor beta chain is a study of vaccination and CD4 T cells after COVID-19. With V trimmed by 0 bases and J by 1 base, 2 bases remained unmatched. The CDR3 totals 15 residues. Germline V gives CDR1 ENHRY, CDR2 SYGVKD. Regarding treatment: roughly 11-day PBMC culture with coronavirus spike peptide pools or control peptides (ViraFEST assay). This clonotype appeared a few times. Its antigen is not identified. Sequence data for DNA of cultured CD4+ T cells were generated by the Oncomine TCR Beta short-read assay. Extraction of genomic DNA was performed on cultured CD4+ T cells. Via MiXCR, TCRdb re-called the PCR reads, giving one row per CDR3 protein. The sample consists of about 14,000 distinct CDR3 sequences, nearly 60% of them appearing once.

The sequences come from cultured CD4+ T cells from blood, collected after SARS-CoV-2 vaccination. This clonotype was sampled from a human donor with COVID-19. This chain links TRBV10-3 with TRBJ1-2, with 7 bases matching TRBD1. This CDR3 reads CAISESQGYNYGYTF. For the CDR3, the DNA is TGTGCCATCAGTGAGTCACAGGGGTATAACTATGGCTACACCTTC.